This T cell receptor beta chain was identified in a study of T-cell reconstitution after alpha-beta-depleted transplantation in children. Unique molecular identifiers were used in preparing the TCRbeta library. TCRdb re-called the PCR reads with MiXCR, one entry per CDR3 protein. The sample consists of around 580,000 distinct CDR3 sequences, 20% to 25% of them appearing once. Trimming stripped 3 bases from V and 7 bases from J, with 12 bases between. Germline V gene sequence: CDR1 KGHDR, CDR2 SFDVKD. The CDR3 runs 14 residues. The V call is TRBV24-1, the J call TRBJ2-1, with D perhaps matching TRBD2 (6 bases). This specimen was PBMCs, mostly from graft donor cells, taken 360 days after TCRalphabeta/CD19-depleted stem cell transplant. This TCR was recovered from a boy under two years old who had a stem cell transplant for acute myeloid leukemia, so the T cells may come from the graft donor. The DNA of the CDR3 is TGTGCCACCAGTGATCGGACTATTACAAATGAGCAGTTCTTC. It specifies CATSDRTITNEQFF.